These 24 T cell receptor beta chains were sequenced from one sample in a study of T cells in Graves' hyperthyroidism and ophthalmopathy. Amplification targeted TCR beta CDR3 regions from RNA transcripts. HTBI primers were used for first-round RT-PCR of the TCR CDR3. TCRdb independently ran MiXCR on the multiplex PCR reads; one entry per CDR3 protein. The sample holds some 690,000 distinct CDR3 sequences, around 16% seen once. Sequenced: blood. The source of these receptors is a man in his fifties with Graves' hyperthyroidism.

The chain uses TRBV5-1 and TRBJ2-3; D call uncertain. Trimming pared 4 bases from V and 6 bases from J, leaving 15 bases between. The CDR3 runs 14 residues. Germline V lookup: CDR1 SGHRS, CDR2 YFSETQ. As DNA, the CDR3 is TGCGCCAGCAGCCTGGCAATGGAAGGGGATACGCAGTATTTT. Amino acid sequence: CASSLAMEGDTQYF. The full variable domain, its missing parts supplied by reference TRBV5-1 and TRBJ2-3, is KAGVTQTPRYLIKTRGQQVTLSCSPISGHRSVSWYQQTPGQGLQFLFEYFSETQRNKGNFPGRFSGRQFSNSRSEMNVSTLELGDSALYLCASSLAMEGDTQYFGPGTRLTVL.

The V call is TRBV5-1, the J call TRBJ2-2; 7 bases line up with TRBD1. This CDR3 comprises 15 residues. The junction had 6 bases not matched to a gene; V was cut back by 4 bases and J by 3 bases. Germline CDR1 reads SGHRS; CDR2 reads YFSETQ. Here the CDR3 reads CASSPDREYTGELFF. The CDR3 DNA reads as TGCGCCAGCAGCCCCGACAGGGAGTACACCGGGGAGCTGTTTTTT.

The rearrangement uses TRBV20-1 and TRBJ2-3, with 7 bases aligning to TRBD2. This CDR3 region has 15 residues. With 7 bases clipped from V and 3 bases from J, the junction kept 13 bases outside the gene matches. In germline, CDR1 is DFQATT, CDR2 SNEGSKA (reference sequence). The CDR3 DNA follows: TGCAGTGGAGGATCCGACAGCGGGAAGACAGATACGCAGTATTTT. Translated, it gives CSGGSDSGKTDTQYF.

V gene TRBV25-1 combines with J gene TRBJ1-2, with D tentatively TRBD1 (6 bases). CDR1 and CDR2 (germline): MGHDK, SYGVNS. This CDR3 has 13 residues. Trimming pared 6 bases from V and 7 bases from J, leaving 15 bases between. As DNA, the CDR3 is TGTGCCAGCAGCGCGACAGGAATTCTTGGCTACACCTTC. Its translation: CASSATGILGYTF.

Of note for this clonotype: Just one base apart from a much larger clone, this may be a read error. This chain uses TRBV2 with TRBJ1-4; a possible D gene is TRBD1 (5 bases). The CDR3 contains 15 residues. V shed 4 bases and J shed 5 bases, with 14 bases lying between them. Germline V gene sequence: CDR1 SNHLY, CDR2 FYNNEI. This chain's CDR3 is CASSGLRDSNEKLFF. The CDR3 bases are TGTGCCAGCAGTGGTCTACGCGACAGCAATGAAAAACTGTTTTTT.

This clonotype was seen only a few times. This chain uses TRBV6-2 or TRBV6-3 with TRBJ2-7; no reliable D call. CDR3 length equals 13 residues. Trimming removed 4 bases at V and 4 bases at J, with 11 bases between. The germline V gene encodes CDR1 MNHEY and CDR2 SVGEGT. DNA for the CDR3: TGTGCCAGCAGTTTCCCGACTGGATACGAGCAGTACTTC. It encodes CASSFPTGYEQYF.

This clonotype was detected many times. The J gene is TRBJ2-2, the V gene TRBV7-2, with a weak D call TRBD1 (6 bases). V was shortened by 1 base and J by 5 bases, with 8 bases between the two germline ends. The CDR3 runs 14 residues. Germline V gene lookup returns CDR1 SGHTA and CDR2 FQGNSA. The CDR3 spells CASSLGTGTGELFF. The CDR3 nucleotides read TGTGCCAGCAGCTTAGGAACAGGGACCGGGGAGCTGTTTTTT. The full variable domain, with the rest looked up from reference TRBV7-2 and TRBJ2-2, is GAGVSQSPSNKVTEKGKDVELRCDPISGHTALYWYRQSLGQGLEFLIYFQGNSAPDKSGLPSDRFSAERTGGSVSTLTIQRTQQEDSAVYLCASSLGTGTGELFFGEGSRLTVL.

This clonotype has a handful of counts. This chain connects TRBV7-6 to TRBJ1-1, with D hard to call. Germline CDR1 and CDR2: SGHVS and FNYEAQ. The CDR3 has 13 residues. V gave up 7 bases and J gave up 1 base, with 10 bases separating them. The CDR3 bases are TGTGCCAGCAAGGCAGACCAGAACACTGAAGCTTTCTTT. Its translation: CASKADQNTEAFF.

This clonotype has ten or more counts. This CDR3 is CASTQGLAGPAYNEQFF. CDR3 coding DNA: TGTGCCAGCACTCAGGGACTAGCGGGGCCCGCCTACAATGAGCAGTTCTTC. This chain uses TRBV28 with TRBJ2-1, with 13 bases lining up with TRBD2. J gave up 2 bases and V 7 bases, and 8 bases lay outside the gene matches. This CDR3 contains 17 residues. Germline lookup yields CDR1 MDHEN and CDR2 SYDVKM. Full variable domain (outside the CDR3, taken from reference TRBV28 and TRBJ2-1): DVKVTQSSRYLVKRTGEKVFLECVQDMDHENMFWYRQDPGLGLRLIYFSYDVKMKEKGDIPEGYSVSREKKERFSLILESASTNQTSMYLCASTQGLAGPAYNEQFFGPGTRLTVL.

This clonotype was detected many times. The V gene is TRBV6-1, the J gene TRBJ2-7; D is unresolved. The V end was cut by 5 bases, the J end by 0 bases, with 14 bases between. CDR1 and CDR2 from the germline V gene are MNHNS and SASEGT. The CDR3 spans 15 residues. DNA of the CDR3: TGTGCCAGCAGTCAATTGAGTCCGGGCTCCTACGAGCAGTACTTC. Translating it yields CASSQLSPGSYEQYF.

This clonotype has only a few counts. V and J are TRBV7-2 and TRBJ2-7, with 8 positions matching TRBD2. The CDR3 spans 15 residues. Per the germline V gene, CDR1 is SGHTA and CDR2 is FQGNSA. With V trimmed by 2 bases and J by 3 bases, 6 bases remained unmatched. The CDR3 loop is CASSLTREAFYEQYF. In nucleotides, the CDR3 is TGTGCCAGCAGCTTAACGCGGGAGGCTTTCTACGAGCAGTACTTC.

This chain links TRBV13 with TRBJ1-1; D is unresolved. Trimming pared 5 bases from V and 0 bases from J, leaving 13 bases between. The CDR3 is made up of 15 amino acids. Germline V gene lookup returns CDR1 PRHDT and CDR2 FYEKMQ (reference sequence). The CDR3 bases are TGTGCCAGCAGCGCCGGCGGGCTAATGAACACTGAAGCTTTCTTT. Translating it yields CASSAGGLMNTEAFF.

The table lists this clonotype with many counts. The chain has TRBV12-5 and TRBJ2-5; D unclear. The V gene lost 5 bases and the J gene lost 8 bases, with 9 bases spanning the gap. The length of the CDR3 is 11 residues. Germline CDR1 and CDR2: LGHNT and FRNRAP. The CDR3 nucleotides are TGTGCTAGTGGTAACTCAGACACCCAGTACTTC. Its translation: CASGNSDTQYF.

This clonotype came up a few times. This sequence joins TRBV20-1 and TRBJ2-2; D call uncertain. Germline V CDR1 and CDR2: DFQATT, SNEGSKA (reference sequence). The V and J ends lost 0 bases and 7 bases respectively, with 12 bases between them. CDR3 length: 14 residues. Here the CDR3 reads CSARDQGIGGELFF. CDR3 in DNA: TGCAGTGCTAGAGATCAAGGGATCGGCGGGGAGCTGTTTTTT.

This clonotype has ten or more counts. V gene TRBV28 combines with J gene TRBJ2-1; 9 bases match TRBD2. This CDR3 has 14 amino acids. Trimming removed 7 bases from V and 5 bases from J; junction bases left unmatched: 6. Germline V lookup: CDR1 MDHEN, CDR2 SYDVKM. In nucleotides, the CDR3 is TGTGCCAGCACCGGACTAGCGAACAACAATGAGCAGTTCTTC. Encoded protein: CASTGLANNNEQFF. The complete variable domain, with remaining parts taken from reference TRBV28 and TRBJ2-1, reads DVKVTQSSRYLVKRTGEKVFLECVQDMDHENMFWYRQDPGLGLRLIYFSYDVKMKEKGDIPEGYSVSREKKERFSLILESASTNQTSMYLCASTGLANNNEQFFGPGTRLTVL.

This clonotype has ten or more counts. The chain is built from TRBV19 and TRBJ2-1; TRBD2 matches at 9 bases. Unmatched junction bases numbered 7, after V lost 4 bases and J lost 6 bases. CDR1 is LNHDA, CDR2 SQIVND, per germline (reference sequence). The CDR3 has 15 amino acids. The CDR3 protein is CASSTTSGPGNEQFF. CDR3 nucleotides: TGTGCCAGTAGTACTACTAGCGGGCCAGGCAATGAGCAGTTCTTC.

This chain uses TRBV6-1 with TRBJ1-5, with 7 bases aligning to TRBD1. Germline V gene sequence: CDR1 MNHNS, CDR2 SASEGT. This CDR3 has 15 amino acids. V was clipped by 5 bases and J by 6 bases; unmatched bases: 10. CDR3 nucleotides: TGTGCCAGCAGTACCCTGACAGGGCAGAGTCAGCCCCAGCATTTT. Amino acids: CASSTLTGQSQPQHF.

This clonotype was found a few times. J is TRBJ1-2 and V is TRBV7-9; D uncertain. V lost 1 base and J lost 4, with 7 bases in between. Germline lookup yields CDR1 SEHNR and CDR2 FQNEAQ (reference sequence). CDR3 size: 13 residues. The CDR3 nucleotides read TGTGCCAGCAGCTTAGATGGAGTCTATGGCTACACCTTC. Translated: CASSLDGVYGYTF. Together with reference TRBV7-9 and TRBJ1-2, the CDR3 gives the full variable domain: DTGVSQNPRHKITKRGQNVTFRCDPISEHNRLYWYRQTLGQGPEFLTYFQNEAQLEKSRLLSDRFSAERPKGSFSTLEIQRTEQGDSAMYLCASSLDGVYGYTFGSGTRLTVV.

This clonotype occurred a few times. J is TRBJ2-7 and V is TRBV14, with 9 positions matching TRBD1. After removal of 0 bases from V and 5 bases from J, the junction contained 8 bases not matched to a gene. CDR3 length: 16 residues. Germline CDR1 is SGHDN and CDR2 is FVKESK. This chain's CDR3 is CASSQEFAGQGHEQYF. The CDR3, as DNA: TGTGCCAGCAGCCAAGAGTTTGCGGGACAGGGCCACGAGCAGTACTTC.

J is TRBJ2-3 and V is TRBV28, with 7 nucleotides matching TRBD2. The junction had 6 bases not matched to a gene; V was cut back by 2 bases and J by 4 bases. The CDR3 sequence is 15 residues long. Germline V gives CDR1 MDHEN, CDR2 SYDVKM. In DNA form, the CDR3 reads TGTGCCAGCAGTTTAGGCGGGAGATTAGCAGATACGCAGTATTTT. Translated: CASSLGGRLADTQYF.

The sample holds a few counts of this clonotype. The chain couples TRBV28 to TRBJ2-7; D possibly matches TRBD1 or TRBD2 (5 bases each). Germline V lookup: CDR1 MDHEN, CDR2 SYDVKM. Trimming removed 7 bases from V and 3 bases from J, with 22 bases in between. This CDR3 contains 16 residues. CDR3 DNA sequence: TGTGCCAGCAACCCCCTCGGGGTGGGGCAGGACTACGAGCAGTACTTC. It specifies CASNPLGVGQDYEQYF.

This clonotype is termed large. The chain links TRBV15 to TRBJ2-5, with 7 bases matching TRBD2. CDR3 length: 13 amino acids. Germline V gene data show CDR1 as LNHNV and CDR2 as YYDKDF (reference sequence). V lost 5 bases and J lost 4; bases outside the gene matches: 4. Written as DNA, the CDR3 is TGTGCCACCAGCGGGATAGCGGGAGAGACCCAGTACTTC. Protein: CATSGIAGETQYF.

The rearrangement uses TRBV9 and TRBJ2-5, with 8 nucleotides matching TRBD1. Germline loops: CDR1 SGDLS, CDR2 YYNGEE. The CDR3 length is 16 residues. J was trimmed by 7 bases and V by 4 bases; bases with no gene match: 15. DNA of the CDR3: TGTGCCAGCAGCATTAGACAGGGGACCCTTGGGGGGACCCAGTACTTC. Translated: CASSIRQGTLGGTQYF.

This clonotype was seen a handful of times. The chain employs TRBV5-1 and TRBJ2-5; the D is unclear. This CDR3 is built from 15 residues. Germline V CDR1 and CDR2: SGHRS, YFSETQ. Trimming cost V 0 bases and J 5 bases, with 14 bases left between them. The CDR3 bases are TGCGCCAGCAGCTTGGCCTATGAGCCATCGGAGACCCAGTACTTC. This gives the protein CASSLAYEPSETQYF.